The 7 T cell receptor beta chains given below trace back to one sample, sequenced in a study of T cell repertoires in cytomegalovirus infection. TCRdb itself ran the reads through MiXCR, one entry per CDR3 protein. Of some 940,000 distinct CDR3 sequences in the sample, approximately 30% are singletons; the top ten hold 10% to 15%. No cognate antigen is known for these TCRs. Material: cultured CD8+ T cells from PBMCs, obtained from culture after CMV antigen stimulation. All receptors come from a human donor in good health (CMV status not recorded). Some clones in this sample may be carry-over from other donors' samples.

V is TRBV10-2 and J is TRBJ2-1; perhaps D is TRBD1 or TRBD2 (5 bases each). Germline CDR1 is WSHSY and CDR2 is SAAADI. Trimming cost V 3 bases and J 0 bases, with 12 bases left between them. The CDR3 is made up of 16 amino acids. The CDR3 loop reads CASSDPGTVSYNEQFF. The CDR3 bases are TGCGCCAGCAGTGACCCCGGGACGGTCTCCTACAATGAGCAGTTCTTC.

The V and J genes are TRBV13 and TRBJ1-1; TRBD1 matches 8 bases. This CDR3 has 15 amino acids. CDR1 and CDR2 (germline): PRHDT, FYEKMQ (reference sequence). V was clipped by 8 bases and J by 1 base; unmatched bases: 9. The CDR3 sequence: CASDAWTGPNTEAFF. Here the CDR3 DNA reads TGTGCCAGCGATGCTTGGACAGGGCCGAACACTGAAGCTTTCTTT.

This clonotype appeared a few times. The chain employs TRBV4-1 and TRBJ2-1, with 9 bases lining up with TRBD1. The ends lost 4 bases at V and 6 bases at J; junction bases unmatched: 7. The CDR3 has 15 residues. CDR1 MGHRA and CDR2 YSYEKL come from the germline V gene. The CDR3 reads CASSLGTGLANEQFF. The CDR3, as DNA: TGCGCCAGCAGCCTAGGGACAGGGCTGGCCAATGAGCAGTTCTTC.

The table lists this clonotype with a few counts. The CDR3 region is CASRASGPSDTEAFF. CDR3 sequence (DNA): TGTGCCAGCAGAGCCTCGGGTCCGTCGGACACTGAAGCTTTCTTT. The gene calls are TRBV12-3 or TRBV12-4 and TRBJ1-1, with unresolved D. The CDR3 has 15 residues. Between the trimmed V and J ends, which lost 6 bases and 3 bases, there was a span of 17 bases.

This clonotype turned up a few times. The CDR3 reads CASSYSTNTREKLFF. CDR3 nucleotides: TGTGCCAGCAGTTACTCGACGAACACAAGAGAAAAACTGTTTTTT. V and J are TRBV6-5 and TRBJ1-4; no definite D call. Germline loops: CDR1 MNHEY, CDR2 SVGAGI. The CDR3 spans 15 residues. V was cut by 0 bases and J by 8 bases, with 13 bases left in between.

This clonotype was recorded many times. The chain joins TRBV6-1 to TRBJ2-6; either TRBD1 or TRBD2 may supply D (5 bases each). The CDR3 contains 16 residues. V was clipped by 1 base and J by 0 bases, with 7 bases between them. Germline V gene data show CDR1 as MNHNS and CDR2 as SASEGT. As DNA, the CDR3 is TGTGCCAGCAGTGAAGGGGACGGCTCTGGGGCCAACGTCCTGACTTTC. Translating gives CASSEGDGSGANVLTF.

In the case of this clonotype: The junction departs from germline at one end; a sequencing error may be responsible. J is TRBJ1-2 and V is TRBV6-1; a weak D match, TRBD1 (5 bases). The CDR3 length is 11 residues. Germline-derived CDR1 and CDR2 are MNHNS and SASEGT. The CDR3 nucleotides are TGTGCCAGCAGTTATCGCGACAGCCTCTCCTTC. Translated, it gives CASSYRDSLSF.